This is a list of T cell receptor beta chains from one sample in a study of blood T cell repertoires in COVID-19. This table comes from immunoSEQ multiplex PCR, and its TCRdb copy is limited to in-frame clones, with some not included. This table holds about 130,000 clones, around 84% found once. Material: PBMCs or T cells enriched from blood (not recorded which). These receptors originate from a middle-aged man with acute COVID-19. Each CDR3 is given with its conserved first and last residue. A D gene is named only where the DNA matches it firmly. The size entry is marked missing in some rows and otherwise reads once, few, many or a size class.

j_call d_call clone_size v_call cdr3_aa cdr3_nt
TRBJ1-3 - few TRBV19 CASSTVQFSGNTIYF TGTGCCAGTAGTACCGTACAGTTCTCTGGAAACACCATATATTTT
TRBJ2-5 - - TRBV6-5 CASILTGTETQYF TGTGCCAGCATCCTAACAGGGACGGAGACCCAGTACTTC
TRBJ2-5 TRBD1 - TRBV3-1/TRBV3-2 CASSQDQGAEETQYF TGTGCCAGCAGCCAAGATCAGGGGGCGGAAGAGACCCAGTACTTC
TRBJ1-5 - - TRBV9 CASSLRDGGAQHF TGTGCCAGCAGCCTTCGGGACGGGGGAGCCCAGCATTTT
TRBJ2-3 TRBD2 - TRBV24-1 CATSPTSGSTDTQYF TGTGCCACCAGCCCGACTAGCGGGTCCACAGATACGCAGTATTTT
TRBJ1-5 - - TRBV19 CASSMGRGLNQPQHF TGTGCCAGTAGTATGGGGAGAGGCCTCAATCAGCCCCAGCATTTT
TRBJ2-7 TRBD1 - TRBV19 CASKGGAGSYEQYF TGTGCCAGTAAAGGGGGCGCTGGGTCCTACGAGCAGTACTTC
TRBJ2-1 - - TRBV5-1 CASSLATSYNEQFF TGCGCCAGCAGCTTGGCGACTTCTTACAATGAGCAGTTCTTC
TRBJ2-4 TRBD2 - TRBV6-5 CASSFGLAGAKNIQYF TGTGCCAGCAGTTTCGGACTAGCGGGGGCCAAAAACATTCAGTACTTC
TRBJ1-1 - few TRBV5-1 CASSATAVNTEAFF TGCGCCAGCAGCGCAACGGCGGTGAACACTGAAGCTTTCTTT
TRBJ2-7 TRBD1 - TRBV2 CASNGQGNYEQYF TGTGCCAGCAACGGACAGGGTAACTACGAGCAGTACTTC
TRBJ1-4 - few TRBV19 CASSWPGVGEKLFF TGTGCCAGTAGTTGGCCGGGAGTGGGCGAAAAACTGTTTTTT
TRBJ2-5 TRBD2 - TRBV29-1 CSQLSSGETQYF TGCAGCCAACTAAGTAGCGGGGAGACCCAGTACTTC
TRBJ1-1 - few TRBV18 CASSPGQNTEAFF TGTGCCAGCTCACCGGGACAGAACACTGAAGCTTTCTTT
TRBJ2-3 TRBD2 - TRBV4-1 CASSQGAGGRTDTQYF TGCGCCAGCAGCCAAGGAGCGGGAGGGCGCACAGATACGCAGTATTTT
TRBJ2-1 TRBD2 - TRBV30 CAWSGGTSSYNEQFF TGTGCCTGGAGTGGAGGGACTAGCTCCTACAATGAGCAGTTCTTC
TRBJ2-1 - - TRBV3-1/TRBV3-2 CASSFRDSQREQFF TGTGCCAGCAGCTTTCGGGACTCGCAAAGGGAGCAGTTCTTC
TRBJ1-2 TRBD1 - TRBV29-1 CSVSQGGQEGYTF TGCAGCGTTTCACAGGGGGGTCAGGAGGGCTACACCTTC
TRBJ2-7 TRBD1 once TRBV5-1 CARSGQGAWYEQYF TGCGCCAGGAGCGGACAGGGGGCATGGTACGAGCAGTACTTC
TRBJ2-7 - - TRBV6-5 CASTRGDLTDYEQYF TGTGCCAGCACCAGAGGAGACCTAACGGACTACGAGCAGTACTTC
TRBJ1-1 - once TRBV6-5 CASTGGWEGTEAFF TGTGCCAGCACCGGAGGGTGGGAAGGCACTGAAGCTTTCTTT
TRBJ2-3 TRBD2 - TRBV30 CAWSVLAGGSTDTQYF TGTGCCTGGAGTGTACTAGCGGGGGGGAGCACAGATACGCAGTATTTT
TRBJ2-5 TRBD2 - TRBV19 CASSIRQSGGETQYF TGTGCCAGTAGTATTCGACAGTCCGGGGGGGAGACCCAGTACTTC
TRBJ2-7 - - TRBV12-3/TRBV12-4 CASSLWSGDEQYF TGTGCCAGCAGTTTATGGTCGGGGGACGAGCAGTACTTC
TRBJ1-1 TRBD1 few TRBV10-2 CASSSGTGFSNTEAFF TGCGCCAGCAGCTCCGGGACAGGGTTCTCGAACACTGAAGCTTTCTTT
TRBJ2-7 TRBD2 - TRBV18 CASSRPGLGVDEQYF TGTGCCAGCTCACGACCGGGACTAGGGGTGGACGAGCAGTACTTC
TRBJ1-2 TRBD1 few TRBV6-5 CASSSYSGQGGYGYTF TGTGCCAGCAGTTCTTACTCGGGACAGGGAGGCTATGGCTACACCTTC
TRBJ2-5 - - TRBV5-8 CASSLARVQETQYF TGTGCCAGCAGCTTGGCCCGAGTCCAAGAGACCCAGTACTTC
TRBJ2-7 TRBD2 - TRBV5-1 CASSLFPGLAEIYEQYF TGCGCCAGCAGCTTGTTTCCCGGCCTAGCGGAAATCTACGAGCAGTACTTC
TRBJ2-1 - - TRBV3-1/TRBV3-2 CASSQAAGGWNEQFF TGTGCCAGCAGCCAAGCCGCCGGGGGTTGGAATGAGCAGTTCTTC
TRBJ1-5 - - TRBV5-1 CASSFTPGSNQPQHF TGCGCCAGCAGCTTTACACCCGGGAGCAATCAGCCCCAGCATTTT
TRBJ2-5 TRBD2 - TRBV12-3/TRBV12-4 CASGTTQETQYF TGTGCCAGCGGGACTACCCAAGAGACCCAGTACTTC
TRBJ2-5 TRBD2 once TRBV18 CASSRRTSGRGQETQYF TGTGCCAGCTCACGAAGGACTAGCGGGAGAGGGCAAGAGACCCAGTACTTC
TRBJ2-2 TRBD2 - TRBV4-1 CASSHAKGLAGEPNTGELFF TGCGCCAGCAGCCATGCCAAGGGACTAGCGGGAGAGCCGAACACCGGGGAGCTGTTTTTT
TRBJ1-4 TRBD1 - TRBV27 CASSLDFPGQGEKLFF TGTGCCAGCAGTTTAGACTTTCCGGGACAGGGAGAGAAACTGTTTTTT
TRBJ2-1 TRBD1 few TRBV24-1 CATSDTMGQGSSNEQFF TGTGCCACCAGTGATACTATGGGACAGGGAAGTTCCAATGAGCAGTTCTTC
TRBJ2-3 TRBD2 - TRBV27 CASSLRSSGRRDTQYF TGTGCCAGCAGTTTACGGTCTAGCGGGAGGAGGGATACGCAGTATTTT
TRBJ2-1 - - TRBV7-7 CASSLPRVGKNEQFF TGTGCTAGCAGCTTACCCAGGGTAGGTAAGAATGAGCAGTTCTTC
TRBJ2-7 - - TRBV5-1 CASSSFSYEQYF TGCGCCAGCAGCTCTTTCTCCTACGAGCAGTACTTC
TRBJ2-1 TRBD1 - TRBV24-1 CATSDRGYNEQFF TGTGCCACCAGCGACAGGGGGTATAATGAGCAGTTCTTC
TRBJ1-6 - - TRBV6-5 CASSYGASSYNSPLHF TGTGCCAGCAGTTACGGAGCGAGCTCCTATAATTCACCCCTCCACTTT
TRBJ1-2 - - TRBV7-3 CASSPSPTRGYTF TGTGCCAGCAGCCCGTCCCCCACTAGGGGCTACACCTTC
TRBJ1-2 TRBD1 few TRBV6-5 CASTRDRGYGYTF TGTGCCAGCACCAGGGACAGGGGCTATGGCTACACCTTC
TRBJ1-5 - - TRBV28 CASTPPDRGTQPQHF TGTGCCAGCACCCCGCCGGACAGAGGGACCCAGCCCCAGCATTTT
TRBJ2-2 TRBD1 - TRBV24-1 CATSGPGQGTTGELFF TGTGCCACCAGTGGACCGGGACAGGGGACGACCGGGGAGCTGTTTTTT
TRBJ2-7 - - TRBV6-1 CASSDPGYEQYF TGTGCCAGCAGTGACCCGGGATACGAGCAGTACTTC